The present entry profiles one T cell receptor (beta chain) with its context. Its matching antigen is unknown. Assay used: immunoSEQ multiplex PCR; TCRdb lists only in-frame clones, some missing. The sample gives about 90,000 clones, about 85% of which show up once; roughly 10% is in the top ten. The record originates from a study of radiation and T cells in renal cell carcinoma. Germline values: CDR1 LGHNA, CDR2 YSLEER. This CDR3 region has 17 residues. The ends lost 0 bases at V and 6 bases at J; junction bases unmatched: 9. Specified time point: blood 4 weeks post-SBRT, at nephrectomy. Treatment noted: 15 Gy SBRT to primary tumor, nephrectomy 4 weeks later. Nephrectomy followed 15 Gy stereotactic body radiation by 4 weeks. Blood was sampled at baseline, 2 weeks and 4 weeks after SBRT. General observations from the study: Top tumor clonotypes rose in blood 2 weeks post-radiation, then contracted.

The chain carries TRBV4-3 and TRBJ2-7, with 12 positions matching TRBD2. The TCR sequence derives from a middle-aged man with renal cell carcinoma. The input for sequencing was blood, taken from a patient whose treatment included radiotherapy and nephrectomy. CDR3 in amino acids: CASSQDLRTSGVSEQYF. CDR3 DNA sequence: TGCGCCAGCAGCCAAGATTTGAGGACTAGCGGGGTAAGCGAGCAGTACTTC.